Listed below are T cell receptor beta chains from one sample, sequenced in a study of tumor and adjacent non-tumor tissue in lung cancer. MiXCR was run by TCRdb on the multiplex PCR reads, yielding one entry per CDR3 protein. The repertoire consists of over 85,000 distinct CDR3 sequences, with 84% occurring once and the leading ten covering 20% to 25%. The sample was lung tumor tissue. These TCRs come from a man in his 70s with non-small cell lung cancer. CDR3s include the opening cysteine and the closing phenylalanine or tryptophan. The order of the fields is V gene, J gene, D gene, clone size, CDR3 protein, CDR3 DNA. The D gene is left open where the match is weak. Clone size is shown for a subset of rows, as once, few, many or a class of expanded clone.

>TRBV29-1|TRBJ2-2|-|-
CSVLRNTGELFF
TGCAGCGTTCTGAGGAACACCGGGGAGCTTTTTTTT
>TRBV4-1|TRBJ2-7|TRBD2|-
CASRRTLAGEGDEQYF
TGTGCCAGCAGAAGGACACTAGCGGGAGAGGGGGACGAGCAGTACTTC
>TRBV6-6|TRBJ1-5|-|-
CASSYHRERDQPQHF
TGTGCCAGCAGTTACCACAGGGAGAGGGATCAGCCCCAGCATTTT
>TRBV6-1|TRBJ1-5|-|-
CASSLQGDNQAQHF
TGTGCCAGCAGTCTACAGGGTGACAATCAGGCCCAGCATTTT
>TRBV29-1|TRBJ1-1|-|-
CSMFSATRGTEAFF
TGCAGCATGTTTTCTGCGACTCGGGGCACTGAAGCTTTCTTT
>TRBV13|TRBJ2-5|-|-
CASSLGRVGETQHF
TGTGCCAGTAGCTTAGGCCGGGTAGGAGAGACCCAGCACTTC
>TRBV11-2|TRBJ2-5|TRBD2|-
CPSGISPGTSGTQYF
TGTCCCAGCGGCATTAGCCCCGGGACTAGCGGAACCCAATACTTC
>TRBV4-1|TRBJ2-7|TRBD2|-
CASSQTLAGEGDKQYF
TGCGCCAGCAGTCAGACACTAGCGGGAGAGGGGGACAAGCAGTACTTC
>TRBV12-3/TRBV12-4|TRBJ1-5|TRBD1|medium-sized
CASSLGTGGNQPQHF
TGTGCCAGCAGTTTAGGGACAGGGGGCAATCAGCCCCAGCATTTT
>TRBV4-3|TRBJ2-1|-|medium-sized
CASSQDFGVNEQFF
TGCGCCAGCAGCCAAGATTTTGGGGTGAATGAGCAGTTCTTC
>TRBV5-4|TRBJ2-7|-|-
CASSKGWVRGGKQYF
TGTGCCAGCAGCAAGGGTTGGGTCAGGGGAGGCAAGCAGTACTTC
>TRBV11-2|TRBJ1-2|TRBD1|many
CASSYTGGSSPGYTF
TGTGCCAGCAGCTATACAGGGGGCTCCTCCCCTGGCTACACCTTC
>TRBV12-3/TRBV12-4|TRBJ2-7|-|-
CASRTSGRATYEQYF
TGTGCCAGCAGGACGAGCGGAAGGGCCACCTACGAGCAGTACTTC
>TRBV25-1|TRBJ2-5|-|-
CASSEFVGTHYF
TGTGCCAGCAGTGAATTCGTGGGGACCCATTACTTC
>TRBV11-3|TRBJ2-3|-|-
CASSLAPRDFTDMQYF
TGTGCCAGCAGCTTGGCCCCCCGGGATTTCACAGATATGCAGTATTTT
>TRBV28|TRBJ2-7|TRBD2|many
CASSLRLAGVSEQYF
TGTGCCAGCTCCTTAAGGCTAGCGGGAGTAAGCGAGCAGTACTTC
>TRBV6-1|TRBJ1-5|-|-
CASDEGRGTVNQPQHF
TGTGCCAGCGATGAAGGTAGAGGGACCGTAAATCAGCCCCAGCATTTT
>TRBV18|TRBJ2-1|TRBD2|-
CASSPGLAVFYNDQFF
TGTGCCAGCTCACCCGGACTAGCGGTCTTTTACAATGACCAGTTCTTC
>TRBV6-2/TRBV6-3|TRBJ2-3|-|-
CAISYWAPQTDMQYF
TGTGCCATCAGTTACTGGGCCCCGCAGACAGATATGCAGTATTTT
>TRBV4-3|TRBJ2-5|-|-
CSSSQAGGVGQEAQYF
TGCTCCAGCAGCCAAGCCGGAGGAGTGGGACAAGAGGCCCAGTACTTC
>TRBV5-6|TRBJ2-1|-|-
CAGSSVQDRGRNRQFF
TGTGCCGGCAGCTCTGTCCAGGACCGGGGGAGAAATCGACAGTTCTTC
>TRBV6-1|TRBJ2-1|-|-
CASTLRGSIGSNEQFF
TGTGCCAGCACCCTAAGGGGGAGCATCGGGTCTAATGAGCAGTTCTTC